These T cell receptor beta chains were read from a single sample in a study of shared clonotypes between healthy human individuals. The method was immunoSEQ multiplex PCR; TCRdb's version includes in-frame clones alone and lacks a portion of them. The sample contains roughly 2.5 million clones, over 85% of which appear only once. The sample taken for sequencing was naive CD4+ T cells sorted from blood. Receptors originate from a man aged 18-30 years in good health. Each CDR3 is given with its conserved first and last residue. A D gene is named only where the DNA matches it firmly. Size values are once, few and many counts, or a class for expanded clones, and some rows have none.

clone size	V gene	D gene	J gene	CDR3 protein	CDR3 DNA
-	TRBV5-1	-	TRBJ2-1	CASSLATLEQFF	TGCGCCAGCAGCTTGGCCACCCTCGAGCAGTTCTTC
-	TRBV10-1	-	TRBJ2-7	CASSESRVSSYEQYF	TGCGCCAGCAGTGAGTCGAGGGTCAGCTCCTACGAGCAGTACTTC
-	TRBV5-1	TRBD1	TRBJ2-7	CASSTGDSSYEQYF	TGCGCCAGCAGCACAGGGGACAGTTCCTACGAGCAGTACTTC
-	TRBV19	TRBD1	TRBJ2-5	CASSIDRGRETQYF	TGTGCCAGTAGTATCGACAGGGGGCGAGAGACCCAGTACTTC
-	TRBV7-9	-	TRBJ2-5	CASSLGGALLGTQYF	TGTGCCAGCAGCTTAGGGGGAGCCCTGTTAGGGACCCAGTACTTC
-	TRBV6-6	-	TRBJ1-3	CASSGRVSGNTIYF	TGTGCCAGCAGTGGCAGGGTTTCAGGAAACACCATATATTTT
-	TRBV30	-	TRBJ1-1	CAGTLGQSKRTEAFF	TGTGCCGGTACGTTAGGACAGTCCAAGCGAACTGAAGCTTTCTTT
-	TRBV6-1	-	TRBJ1-1	CASSVESGLTEAFF	TGTGCCAGCAGTGTTGAATCTGGGTTGACTGAAGCTTTCTTT
-	TRBV9	TRBD1	TRBJ1-4	CASSADRGQGEKLFF	TGTGCCAGCAGCGCCGACAGGGGCCAAGGCGAAAAACTGTTTTTT
-	TRBV4-3	-	TRBJ2-3	CASSQDRASTDTQYF	TGCGCCAGCAGCCAAGACAGGGCTAGCACAGATACGCAGTATTTT
-	TRBV10-3	-	TRBJ2-5	CAISESRGGSQETQYF	TGTGCCATCAGTGAGTCGAGGGGGGGGTCCCAAGAGACCCAGTACTTC
-	TRBV10-3	TRBD2	TRBJ2-1	CAISESGASGGTLPNEQFF	TGTGCCATCAGTGAGTCAGGGGCTAGCGGGGGGACCCTTCCCAATGAGCAGTTCTTC
-	TRBV2	-	TRBJ2-2	CASGASNTGELFF	TGTGCCAGCGGGGCCTCGAACACCGGGGAGCTGTTTTTT
-	TRBV9	TRBD1	TRBJ1-4	CASSAQTGLNEKLFF	TGTGCCAGCAGCGCCCAGACAGGGCTTAATGAAAAACTGTTTTTT
once	TRBV12-5	-	TRBJ2-7	CASGFVGGSRPYEQYF	TGTGCTAGTGGTTTTGTTGGGGGAAGCAGACCCTACGAGCAGTACTTC
-	TRBV5-6	TRBD2	TRBJ2-3	CASSSLAGGDTQYF	TGTGCCAGCAGCTCCTTAGCGGGCGGGGATACGCAGTATTTT
-	TRBV28	-	TRBJ1-5	CASSLGGGNQPQHF	TGTGCCAGCAGTTTAGGGGGCGGTAATCAGCCCCAGCATTTT
-	TRBV19	TRBD1	TRBJ1-6	CASRPGTVGESLVLHF	TGTGCCAGTAGACCTGGGACAGTCGGAGAATCCTTGGTCCTCCACTTT
once	TRBV5-8	-	TRBJ1-6	CASSLGGSKNSPLHF	TGTGCCAGCAGCTTGGGTGGGAGTAAGAATTCACCCCTCCACTTT
-	TRBV7-9	-	TRBJ1-1	CASSHRGNTEAFF	TGTGCCAGCAGCCATCGGGGAAACACTGAAGCTTTCTTT
-	TRBV2	-	TRBJ2-6	CASSEAGSGANVLTF	TGTGCCAGCAGTGAAGCGGGGTCTGGGGCCAACGTCCTGACTTTC
-	TRBV9	TRBD2	TRBJ2-2	CASSASGTTNTGELFF	TGTGCCAGCAGCGCCAGTGGGACTACGAACACCGGGGAGCTGTTTTTT
-	TRBV6-5	-	TRBJ1-6	CASSKGGLSGSPLHF	TGTGCCAGCAGTAAGGGGGGACTTTCGGGCTCACCCCTCCACTTT
-	TRBV2	-	TRBJ2-3	CASSRGTSLGTDTQYF	TGTGCCAGCTCCCGCGGAACTAGCCTGGGGACAGATACGCAGTATTTT
-	TRBV7-2	TRBD1	TRBJ1-2	CASSSGQIYGYTF	TGTGCCAGCAGCTCGGGACAGATCTATGGCTACACCTTC
-	TRBV20-1	-	TRBJ2-3	CSASQVTQYF	TGCAGTGCTAGTCAGGTAACGCAGTATTTT
once	TRBV30	-	TRBJ2-5	CAWSVQDTTQYF	TGTGCCTGGAGTGTACAGGACACGACCCAGTACTTC
-	TRBV6-6	TRBD1	TRBJ2-5	CASTLTGQETQYF	TGTGCCAGCACCCTGACAGGGCAAGAGACCCAGTACTTC
-	TRBV25-1	TRBD1	TRBJ1-2	CASSESVGGVYGYTF	TGTGCCAGCAGTGAATCGGTAGGGGGCGTCTATGGCTACACCTTC
-	TRBV9	TRBD2	TRBJ2-7	CASSVDPASGSYEQYF	TGTGCCAGCAGCGTAGATCCGGCTAGCGGGAGCTACGAGCAGTACTTC
-	TRBV5-1	-	TRBJ2-3	CASSPARVGGTDTQYF	TGCGCCAGCAGCCCGGCCCGGGTGGGGGGAACAGATACGCAGTATTTT
-	TRBV5-4	TRBD2	TRBJ2-7	CASSLGLAGPTYEQYF	TGTGCCAGCAGCTTGGGACTAGCGGGGCCTACCTACGAGCAGTACTTC
-	TRBV19	-	TRBJ1-2	CASNPRQRKDYGYTF	TGTGCCAGTAATCCTCGACAGCGTAAGGACTATGGCTACACCTTC
-	TRBV6-1	-	TRBJ1-5	CASSGLLRGFPQPQHF	TGTGCCAGCAGTGGGTTGCTTAGGGGTTTCCCTCAGCCCCAGCATTTT
-	TRBV6-1	-	TRBJ1-2	CASSERPTVGYGYTF	TGTGCCAGCAGTGAACGCCCAACAGTGGGTTATGGCTACACCTTC
-	TRBV7-2	-	TRBJ2-7	CASSLVEFYEQYF	TGTGCCAGCAGCTTAGTGGAATTCTACGAGCAGTACTTC
-	TRBV28	-	TRBJ1-3	CASSPGSSGNTIYF	TGTGCCAGCAGCCCAGGGAGCTCTGGAAACACCATATATTTT
-	TRBV6-6	-	TRBJ2-2	CASSYSVTGELFF	TGTGCCAGCAGTTACTCCGTCACCGGGGAGCTGTTTTTT
once	TRBV28	TRBD1	TRBJ2-7	CASSSRTGGSSYEQYF	TGTGCCAGCAGTTCCCGGACAGGGGGCAGCTCCTACGAGCAGTACTTC
-	TRBV25-1	TRBD2	TRBJ2-1	CASSTSGSSYNEQFF	TGTGCCAGCAGCACTAGCGGGAGCTCCTACAATGAGCAGTTCTTC
-	TRBV11-2	-	TRBJ1-2	CASSSKGYGYTF	TGTGCCAGCAGTTCCAAGGGCTATGGCTACACCTTC
-	TRBV2	TRBD1	TRBJ1-2	CASSGQGSYGYTF	TGTGCCAGCAGTGGACAGGGGAGCTATGGCTACACCTTC
once	TRBV11-2	-	TRBJ2-5	CASSLAERGTQYF	TGTGCCAGCTCCTTGGCAGAGAGGGGGACCCAGTACTTC
-	TRBV7-2	-	TRBJ2-1	CASSLVQGNNEQFF	TGTGCCAGCAGCTTAGTCCAAGGGAACAATGAGCAGTTCTTC
-	TRBV27	TRBD1	TRBJ2-2	CASSPPRRPTGRTGELFF	TGTGCCAGCAGTCCACCCCGTCGCCCGACAGGGAGAACCGGGGAGCTGTTTTTT
once	TRBV2	TRBD1	TRBJ2-5	CASSGYYGGQGGPETQYF	TGTGCCAGCAGTGGTTATTACGGCGGACAGGGGGGCCCGGAGACCCAGTACTTC
-	TRBV10-2	TRBD1	TRBJ1-4	CASSESSRGNEKLFF	TGCGCCAGCAGTGAGTCGTCCAGGGGGAATGAAAAACTGTTTTTT
-	TRBV7-2	-	TRBJ2-7	CASSSPSYEQYF	TGTGCCAGCAGCTCCCCATCCTACGAGCAGTACTTC